This T cell receptor (beta chain) was sequenced in a study of blood T cells in healthy people across ages. PCR was performed a second time for about 7 to 12 cycles using a sample-barcoded 5' primer and a J-beta primer mix. Each TCR beta cDNA got a 12-nucleotide random molecular identifier. Each sample yielded at least 3 million CDR3-containing paired-end reads. TCRdb reprocessed the 5' RACE reads via MiXCR and lists one record per CDR3 protein. The data show around 800,000 distinct CDR3 sequences, with about 47% seen just once and 15% to 20% held by the top ten. In germline, CDR1 is SGHRS, CDR2 YFSETQ. Trimming took off 5 bases at V and 3 bases at J, with 12 bases between the two ends. This CDR3 has 14 amino acids. This clonotype was recorded once.

This chain joins TRBV5-1 and TRBJ1-5; possibly TRBD1 for D (6 bases). The TCR comes from a man of 80 years or more in good health. The sample was blood. The chain's CDR3 is CASSTGTPNQPQHF. The CDR3, as DNA: TGCGCCAGCAGTACCGGGACACCCAATCAGCCCCAGCATTTT. The whole variable domain, remainder taken from reference TRBV5-1 and TRBJ1-5, is KAGVTQTPRYLIKTRGQQVTLSCSPISGHRSVSWYQQTPGQGLQFLFEYFSETQRNKGNFPGRFSGRQFSNSRSEMNVSTLELGDSALYLCASSTGTPNQPQHFGDGTRLSIL.